Below are 11 T cell receptor beta chains sequenced from a single sample in a study of response to subunit inactivated influenza vaccine. In TCRdb, the RT-PCR reads were re-called with MiXCR into one record per CDR3 protein. Here the sample spans some 640,000 distinct CDR3 sequences, 11% to 15% being singletons. Here the sequenced sample was PBMCs from blood, taken 14 to 15 days before vaccination. All receptors come from a man over 45 who received an inactivated influenza vaccine.

V and J are TRBV5-1 and TRBJ2-5; D is possibly TRBD2 (5 bases). Per the germline V gene, CDR1 is SGHRS and CDR2 is YFSETQ. Trimming shortened V by 4 bases and J by 2 bases, and 15 bases separated the two germline ends. There are 15 residues in the CDR3. CDR3 DNA: TGCGCCAGCAGCCTCGAGGGCGGCCGGCAAGAGACCCAGTACTTC. As protein: CASSLEGGRQETQYF.

The CDR3, as DNA: TGTGCCACCCCACCTACGCGGGACGGGAAAAACATTCAGTACTTC. The encoded protein is CATPPTRDGKNIQYF. The genes are TRBV15 and TRBJ2-4; possible D gene TRBD2, 6 bases. From germline, CDR1 is LNHNV and CDR2 YYDKDF (reference sequence). V was pared by 8 bases and J by 4 bases, with 18 bases between. This CDR3 is built from 15 residues.

CDR3 DNA: TGTGCCAGCAGTTACTTGGGACTAGCTTCAAATGAGCAGTTCTTC. Translation: CASSYLGLASNEQFF. The genes are TRBV6-2 or TRBV6-3 and TRBJ2-1; 9 nucleotides line up with TRBD2. This CDR3 has 15 amino acids. Germline V CDR1 and CDR2: MNHEY, SVGEGT. V lost 1 base, J lost 7 bases, and 5 bases stayed unmatched.

This clonotype was seen only a few times. The chain uses TRBV7-9 and TRBJ2-2; D not certain. This CDR3 comprises 13 residues. V gave up 4 bases and J gave up 5 bases, with 8 bases separating them. Looked up from germline, CDR1 is SEHNR and CDR2 is FQNEAQ (reference sequence). In DNA form, the CDR3 reads TGTGCCAGCAGCTGGTTGGGGACCGGGGAGCTGTTTTTT. Translating it yields CASSWLGTGELFF.

The V and J genes are TRBV2 and TRBJ2-5; 9 nucleotides align to TRBD2. CDR3 size: 15 residues. Germline V gives CDR1 SNHLY, CDR2 FYNNEI. J lost 4 bases, V lost 4 bases, and 7 bases had no gene match. The CDR3 reads CASSASLAGIETQYF. For the CDR3, the DNA is TGTGCCAGCAGTGCCAGTCTAGCGGGGATAGAGACCCAGTACTTC.

This clonotype has more than one count but fewer than ten. The chain uses TRBV9 and TRBJ1-4, with D tentatively TRBD1 (5 bases). CDR1 is SGDLS and CDR2 is YYNGEE in the germline V gene. The CDR3 runs to 15 residues. The V end was cut by 0 bases, the J end by 8 bases, with 14 bases between. CDR3 residues: CASSVGRSGDEKLFF. The CDR3 region has the DNA TGTGCCAGCAGCGTAGGGCGGTCCGGGGACGAAAAACTGTTTTTT. Drawing the rest from reference TRBV9 and TRBJ1-4, the complete variable domain is DSGVTQTPKHLITATGQRVTLRCSPRSGDLSVYWYQQSLDQGLQFLIQYYNGEERAKGNILERFSAQQFPDLHSELNLSSLELGDSALYFCASSVGRSGDEKLFFGSGTQLSVL.

This clonotype occurred a few times. The DNA of the CDR3 is TGCAGTGCTACCCGTCTGCGCGGGAACTCCTACAATGAGCAGTTCTTC. Translated: CSATRLRGNSYNEQFF. This chain links TRBV20-1 with TRBJ2-1; TRBD2 is a possible D gene (6 bases). The CDR3 is made up of 16 amino acids. CDR1 is DFQATT, CDR2 SNEGSKA, per germline (reference sequence). Trimming took 4 bases from V and 0 from J, leaving 16 bases between them.

This clonotype occurred a few times. The V call is TRBV20-1, the J call TRBJ2-1, with 15 nucleotides matching TRBD2. Germline CDR1 and CDR2: DFQATT and SNEGSKA (reference sequence). CDR3 length: 17 amino acids. Germline trimming cut 4 bases from V and 2 bases from J; bases unmatched to any gene: 6. Written as DNA, the CDR3 is TGCAGTGCTACGGGACTAGCGGGAGGAGGGGCCTACAATGAGCAGTTCTTC. Residues: CSATGLAGGGAYNEQFF.

V is TRBV6-5 and J is TRBJ1-2, with 8 bases aligning to TRBD1. The CDR3 sequence is 16 residues long. Germline loops: CDR1 MNHEY, CDR2 SVGAGI. V shed 0 bases, J shed 3 bases, and the junction held 6 bases outside the gene matches. CDR3 in DNA: TGTGCCAGCAGTTACTCATACAGGGGGTCGCACTATGGCTACACCTTC. Translating gives CASSYSYRGSHYGYTF.

This chain uses TRBV7-9 with TRBJ2-1; 8 bases align to TRBD2. The CDR3 has 16 residues. V trimming: 6 bases; J trimming: 4 bases; junction bases outside the gene matches: 11. Germline V gene sequence: CDR1 SEHNR, CDR2 FQNEAQ (reference sequence). CDR3 coding DNA: TGTGCCAGCAGTTCCCGGGCGGGGGGTCGGTACAATGAGCAGTTCTTC. Translation gives CASSSRAGGRYNEQFF.

The chain employs TRBV20-1 and TRBJ2-1, with 12 bases lining up with TRBD2. J gave up 9 bases and V 3 bases, and 12 bases lay outside the gene matches. This CDR3 comprises 16 residues. Germline V gene sequence: CDR1 DFQATT, CDR2 SNEGSKA (reference sequence). This CDR3 is CSASHGASGRAGEQFF. CDR3 nucleotides: TGCAGTGCTAGCCACGGGGCTAGCGGGAGGGCCGGTGAGCAGTTCTTC.